Listed below are T cell receptor beta chains from one sample, sequenced in a study of blood T cell repertoires in COVID-19. This table comes from immunoSEQ multiplex PCR, and its TCRdb copy is limited to in-frame clones, with some not included. The data show around 170,000 clones, about 91% seen once. The sequencing input was peripheral blood. These receptors all stem from a woman aged 30 to 39 with acute or convalescent COVID-19. CDR3s include the opening cysteine and the closing phenylalanine or tryptophan. The D gene is left open where the match is weak. Size tells how often a clone was seen (once, few, many) or the class of an expanded clone, and some rows leave it out.

size	V	J	D	DNA	CDR3
-	TRBV23-1	TRBJ2-1	TRBD1	TGCGCCAGCAGTCACCTGGACAGGGGGGCCTACAATGAGCAGTTCTTC	CASSHLDRGAYNEQFF
-	TRBV10-3	TRBJ2-3	-	TGTGCCATCAAAACGGGAGTAGGGGATACGCAGTATTTT	CAIKTGVGDTQYF
-	TRBV6-6	TRBJ2-7	TRBD2	TGTGCCAGCAGCCTGACTAGCGCATTCTCCTACGAGCAGTACTTC	CASSLTSAFSYEQYF
-	TRBV19	TRBJ1-2	-	TGTGCCAGTCGAAGAGAATCCCTAGATGGCTACACCTTC	CASRRESLDGYTF
-	TRBV5-4	TRBJ2-2	-	TGTGCCAGCAGCTTGGTACAGCCCACCGGGGAGCTGTTTTTT	CASSLVQPTGELFF
-	TRBV2	TRBJ1-5	TRBD1	TGTGCCAGCAGTCAGGGTGGGGACAGGGGGGCTCAGCCCCAGCATTTT	CASSQGGDRGAQPQHF
-	TRBV6-5	TRBJ1-1	-	TGTGCCAGCAGTTTATTGAGGGGGGGAGACACTGAAGCTTTCTTT	CASSLLRGGDTEAFF
-	TRBV5-1	TRBJ2-1	-	TGCGCCAGCAGCCATGGCGGCTCCCTCTACAATGAGCAGTTCTTC	CASSHGGSLYNEQFF
once	TRBV30	TRBJ2-1	TRBD2	TGTGCCTGGAGCACCGGGACTAGCGAGAATAATGAGCAGTTCTTC	CAWSTGTSENNEQFF
-	TRBV2	TRBJ2-7	-	TGTGCCAGCGCGAGACTGGACTCCTACGAGCAGTACTTC	CASARLDSYEQYF
few	TRBV5-1	TRBJ2-5	-	TGCGCCAGCAGGGAAGGGGAAAGGCAGACCCAGTACTTC	CASREGERQTQYF
-	TRBV7-9	TRBJ2-1	-	TGTGCCAGCAGCTTAGGGCACAATGAGCAGTTCTTC	CASSLGHNEQFF
-	TRBV3-1/TRBV3-2	TRBJ2-3	-	TGTGCCAGCAGCCGTGCGGGACAGTACACAGATACGCAGTATTTT	CASSRAGQYTDTQYF
-	TRBV28	TRBJ2-7	-	TGTGCCAGCAATGGCGGACTCGAGCAGTACTTC	CASNGGLEQYF
-	TRBV5-1	TRBJ2-2	-	TGCGCCAGCAAATGGTCTTCGGGTGCCGGGGAGCTGTTTTTT	CASKWSSGAGELFF
-	TRBV5-1	TRBJ2-5	-	TGCGCCAGCAGCTTGTCGGGGATTGGGGAGACCCAGTACTTC	CASSLSGIGETQYF
-	TRBV3-1/TRBV3-2	TRBJ2-5	TRBD2	TGTGCCAGCAGCCAATCACGGGAGGGTGAGACCCAGTACTTC	CASSQSREGETQYF
once	TRBV29-1	TRBJ1-4	-	TGCAGCGTTGTTGCAACAGACGAAAAACTGTTTTTT	CSVVATDEKLFF
-	TRBV9	TRBJ2-5	TRBD1	TGTGCCAGCAGCAAAGAAGGGACAGGGTGGGAGACCCAGTACTTC	CASSKEGTGWETQYF
-	TRBV5-1	TRBJ2-2	TRBD1	TGCGCCAGCAGCTTAGGACAGGGTAACACCGGGGAGCTGTTTTTT	CASSLGQGNTGELFF
-	TRBV11-2	TRBJ2-2	TRBD1	TGTGCCAGCAGCCCCGGGACAGGGCAAACCGGGGAGCTGTTTTTT	CASSPGTGQTGELFF
few	TRBV2	TRBJ1-4	-	TGTGCCAGCATGGGGGGAGGTAGGGAAAAACTGTTTTTT	CASMGGGREKLFF
-	TRBV11-2	TRBJ2-3	TRBD2	TGTGCCAGCAGCTTAGAGGGGAGGGTTTGGGATACGCAGTATTTT	CASSLEGRVWDTQYF
-	TRBV18	TRBJ1-6	-	TGTGCCAGCTCACCGGTACAGTATAATTCACCCCTCCACTTT	CASSPVQYNSPLHF
-	TRBV7-9	TRBJ1-5	-	TGTGCCAGCAGCTTAGCAACGAGGCCCGAAGCCCAGCATTTT	CASSLATRPEAQHF
-	TRBV30	TRBJ2-6	-	TGTGCCTCTAAAAACTCTGGGGCCAACGTCCTGACTTTC	CASKNSGANVLTF
-	TRBV7-9	TRBJ1-2	-	TGTGCCAGCAGCTTTGGAGGGCACCTAGGTGGCTACACCTTC	CASSFGGHLGGYTF
-	TRBV24-1	TRBJ2-7	-	TGTGCCACCAGTGTCGGGGGTGGGGATTACGAGCAGTACTTC	CATSVGGGDYEQYF
-	TRBV10-3	TRBJ2-7	-	TGTGCCACAGCGACCACCCACGAGCAGTACTTC	CATATTHEQYF
-	TRBV20-1	TRBJ2-3	TRBD2	TGCAGTGCTAGTTCGGGAGGGCCTGGTACAGATACGCAGTATTTT	CSASSGGPGTDTQYF
-	TRBV5-1	TRBJ2-7	TRBD1	TGCGCCAGCGGGACAGGGCTCTACGAGCAGTACTTC	CASGTGLYEQYF
-	TRBV27	TRBJ2-1	TRBD2	TGTGCCAGCAGGGGGACTAGCGGGAGGGTCGTTTTCGATGAGCAGTTCTTC	CASRGTSGRVVFDEQFF
-	TRBV7-9	TRBJ1-4	-	TGTGCCAGCAGCAATCATACAGGGGAAAAACTGTTTTTT	CASSNHTGEKLFF
once	TRBV11-3	TRBJ2-3	-	TGTGCCAGCAGCTTAGGAGGCAGCACAGATACGCAGTATTTT	CASSLGGSTDTQYF
-	TRBV30	TRBJ1-2	-	TGTGCCTGGAGTGTGGCAGGCGGCTACACCTTC	CAWSVAGGYTF
many	TRBV7-9	TRBJ1-2	-	TGTGCCAGCAGCGTAGACACCAACTATGGCTACACCTTC	CASSVDTNYGYTF
-	TRBV5-1	TRBJ2-1	TRBD2	TGCGCCAGCAGCGACCCTCCAGCGGGAGAGGGGAATGAGCAGTTCTTC	CASSDPPAGEGNEQFF
-	TRBV13	TRBJ2-2	-	TGTGCCATTGGACAGCTCACCGGGGAGCTGTTTTTT	CAIGQLTGELFF
-	TRBV6-1	TRBJ2-3	-	TGTGCCAGCAGTGAATCCAGGGGCACAGATACGCAGTATTTT	CASSESRGTDTQYF
-	TRBV5-1	TRBJ2-1	TRBD2	TGCGCCAGCAGCCGCGGGACTAGTAGGAACTCCTACAATGAGCAGTTCTTC	CASSRGTSRNSYNEQFF
-	TRBV5-1	TRBJ2-1	TRBD2	TGCGCCAGCAGCTTGGCGGTCGCGGGAGGGCCCGGTGAGCAGTTCTTC	CASSLAVAGGPGEQFF
-	TRBV11-2	TRBJ2-1	TRBD2	TGTGCCAGCAGCTTAGCGAGCGGGAGGTACAATGAGCAGTTCTTC	CASSLASGRYNEQFF
-	TRBV27	TRBJ2-7	-	TGTGCCAGCGGACTCTTGGACGAGCAGTACTTC	CASGLLDEQYF
few	TRBV14	TRBJ1-4	-	TGTGCCAGCAGCCCGGACATCTCTAAGGGGAAACTGTTTTTT	CASSPDISKGKLFF
-	TRBV5-1	TRBJ1-6	-	TGCGCCAGCAGCTTGGGAGGGAGCACCCTCCACTTT	CASSLGGSTLHF
-	TRBV5-1	TRBJ2-3	-	TGCGCCAGCAGCTCGACATTGGATACGCAGTATTTT	CASSSTLDTQYF
-	TRBV27	TRBJ2-7	TRBD2	TGTGCCAGCAGTCTCGGACTAGCGGGAGGAGGCTACGAGCAGTACTTC	CASSLGLAGGGYEQYF
-	TRBV19	TRBJ1-4	-	TGTGCCAGCACACCCTCACCGGCGGGTGAAAAACTGTTTTTT	CASTPSPAGEKLFF
-	TRBV5-1	TRBJ2-1	-	TGCGCCAGCAGCTTGCTAGACAGTTCCTACAATGAGCAGTTCTTC	CASSLLDSSYNEQFF
-	TRBV5-4	TRBJ2-3	-	TGTGCCACCCGGGCCGGGACAAACACAGATACGCAGTATTTT	CATRAGTNTDTQYF
-	TRBV30	TRBJ1-1	-	TGTGCCTGGAGTGTTCGGAGCATGGGCACTGAAGCTTTCTTT	CAWSVRSMGTEAFF
-	TRBV5-1	TRBJ2-5	-	TGCGCCAGCAGCTTGGGTTCAGGGGATGGCCAAGAGACCCAGTACTTC	CASSLGSGDGQETQYF